One and the same sample provided the 23 T cell receptor beta chains below, sequenced in a study of OX40 agonist ivuxolimab in advanced cancers. Using immunoSEQ multiplex PCR, the repertoire was profiled, and TCRdb retains in-frame clones only, with some absent. The data show about 12,000 clones, with 87% seen just once and roughly 50% held by the top ten. The source was CD4+ or CD8+ T cells sorted from blood, collected in a trial of the OX40 agonist ivuxolimab. The receptor set was obtained from an adult with an advanced solid tumor such as melanoma, head and neck, liver or kidney cancer.

The chain joins TRBV27 to TRBJ2-1, with 12 positions matching TRBD2. Losses at the gene ends were 4 bases for V and 4 bases for J; bases not matched to a gene: 8. This CDR3 has 17 amino acids. Germline assignment: CDR1 MNHEY and CDR2 SMNVEV (reference sequence). CDR3: CASSSPWTSGIYNEQFF. Written as DNA, the CDR3 is TGTGCCAGCAGTTCTCCTTGGACTAGCGGGATTTACAATGAGCAGTTCTTC.

The J gene is TRBJ1-5, the V gene TRBV5-8; D might be TRBD1 (6 bases). The germline V and J ends were trimmed by 4 bases and 3 bases, with 14 bases remaining between them. CDR3 length: 15 amino acids. Germline CDR1 is SGHTS and CDR2 is YDEGEE. The CDR3 DNA is TGTGCCAGCAGCCTGGAGGCAGGGGACAATCAGCCCCAGCATTTT. Protein: CASSLEAGDNQPQHF.

A few counts support this clone. The chain couples TRBV9 to TRBJ1-2, with 8 positions matching TRBD1. The CDR3 is 15 residues long. J was trimmed by 8 bases and V by 2 bases; bases with no gene match: 11. Germline values: CDR1 SGDLS, CDR2 YYNGEE. CDR3 in amino acids: CASSVGRGQLKGYTF. CDR3 bases: TGTGCCAGCAGCGTTGGCAGGGGGCAGCTTAAGGGCTACACCTTC.

The rearrangement uses TRBV6-1 and TRBJ2-1; no reliable D call. The CDR3 runs 14 residues. CDR1 is MNHNS and CDR2 is SASEGT in the germline V gene. The V end lost 10 bases, the J end lost 2 bases, and 15 bases lay between the germline ends. The CDR3 reads CATREVTPYNEQFF. CDR3 coding DNA: TGTGCCACTAGGGAAGTGACGCCCTACAATGAGCAGTTCTTC.

This clone was observed once. The gene calls are TRBV7-9 and TRBJ2-3; D not certain. This CDR3 has 13 residues. The germline CDR1 and CDR2 sequences are SEHNR and FQNEAQ (reference sequence). Trimming pared 3 bases from V and 4 bases from J, leaving 8 bases between. The CDR3 DNA reads as TGTGCCAGCAGCTTCGTCGTTTCAGATACGCAGTATTTT. Residues: CASSFVVSDTQYF.

The chain is built from TRBV11-2 and TRBJ1-4; D remains ambiguous. V gave up 1 base and J gave up 6 bases, with 12 bases separating them. The CDR3 consists of 15 residues. Germline CDR1 SGHAT, CDR2 FQNNGV. Here the CDR3 reads CASSLVMGAHEKLFF. The CDR3 nucleotides read TGTGCCAGCAGCTTAGTCATGGGAGCCCATGAAAAACTGTTTTTT.

Points on this clone: At one end the junction does not follow the germline gene, possibly because of a read error. This sample also contains other DNA sequences that code for the same CDR3. The rearrangement uses TRBV4-3 and TRBJ2-7, with D tentatively TRBD1 (6 bases). Germline CDR1 reads LGHNA; CDR2 reads YSLEER. The CDR3 runs to 16 residues. The CDR3 bases are TGCGCCAGTAGCCAATTTTTAGGACAGAGCTCCTACGAGCAGTACTTC. Translation: CASSQFLGQSSYEQYF.

J is TRBJ2-7 and V is TRBV4-1, with a tentative D call TRBD2 (6 bases). The CDR3 has 15 residues. CDR1 is MGHRA and CDR2 is YSYEKL in the germline V gene. V was cut by 1 base and J by 7 bases, with 17 bases left in between. The CDR3 DNA reads TGCGCCAGCAGCCAAGGCGGGGCCTTTCAAAATGAGCAGTACTTC. This gives the protein CASSQGGAFQNEQYF.

The V gene is TRBV5-8, the J gene TRBJ2-7; D is ambiguous. The CDR3 consists of 9 residues. V lost 7 bases and J lost 3, with 2 bases in between. The germline gives CDR1 SGHTS, CDR2 YDEGEE. This chain's CDR3 is CASGYEQYF. CDR3 nucleotide sequence: TGTGCCAGCGGCTACGAGCAGTACTTC.

The chain recombines TRBV21-1 with TRBJ2-7; TRBD2, the D gene given by the table, was not confirmed from the DNA. TRBV21-1 is given as a pseudogene. The CDR3 extends over 12 amino acids. The CDR3 protein is CAGPAATYEQYF. The CDR3 DNA is TGTGCCGGTCCGGCGGCGACCTACGAGCAGTACTTC.

This chain joins TRBV6-6 and TRBJ2-7; TRBD2 matches 8 bases. Germline loops: CDR1 MNHNY, CDR2 SVGAGI (reference sequence). The CDR3 is 14 residues long. V was clipped by 0 bases and J by 6 bases; unmatched bases: 4. The CDR3 reads CASSYSGLVSEQYF. CDR3 sequence (DNA): TGTGCCAGCAGTTACTCGGGACTAGTATCCGAGCAGTACTTC.

The J gene is TRBJ1-2, the V gene TRBV2; the D gene is possibly TRBD1 (6 bases). Germline values: CDR1 SNHLY, CDR2 FYNNEI. The CDR3 totals 14 residues. Trimming stripped 1 base from V and 2 bases from J, with 8 bases between. CDR3 region: CASSEGGANYGYTF. CDR3 DNA: TGTGCCAGCAGTGAAGGGGGGGCAAACTATGGCTACACCTTC.

This chain joins TRBV29-1 and TRBJ2-3, with TRBD2 as a possible D gene (6 bases). Germline V gene lookup returns CDR1 SQVTM and CDR2 ANQGSEA. Trimming took 4 bases from V and 6 from J, leaving 14 bases between them. CDR3 length: 13 residues. This CDR3 reads CSVAPREFDTQYF. As DNA, the CDR3 is TGCAGCGTTGCCCCTCGGGAGTTCGATACGCAGTATTTT.

The rearrangement joins TRBV27 to TRBJ2-7; a weak D match, TRBD2 (6 bases). The CDR3 spans 15 residues. V was cut by 4 bases and J by 4 bases, with 17 bases left in between. Germline V lookup: CDR1 MNHEY, CDR2 SMNVEV (reference sequence). The CDR3 sequence: CASSSFGGSSYEQYF. CDR3 nucleotides: TGTGCCAGCAGTTCGTTCGGGGGTTCCTCATACGAGCAGTACTTC.

The gene calls are TRBV7-9 and TRBJ1-5, with D perhaps matching TRBD1 (5 bases). The V and J ends lost 3 bases and 6 bases respectively, with 6 bases between them. This CDR3 region has 12 residues. CDR1 SEHNR and CDR2 FQNEAQ come from the germline V gene (reference sequence). The CDR3 here is CASSLGGQPQHF. DNA of the CDR3: TGTGCCAGCAGCTTGGGGGGTCAGCCCCAGCATTTT.

The V call is TRBV28, the J call TRBJ2-1, with D tentatively TRBD2 (6 bases). CDR3 length equals 10 residues. Germline CDR1 MDHEN, CDR2 SYDVKM. V lost 10 bases and J 10 bases, leaving 11 bases between the germline ends. The chain's CDR3 is CATRDSEQFF. The CDR3 DNA reads as TGTGCCACACGGGACTCCGAGCAGTTCTTC.

J is TRBJ2-1 and V is TRBV28; 10 positions match TRBD1. V gave up 8 bases and J gave up 10 bases; unmatched junction bases: 17. This CDR3 region has 16 residues. CDR1 is MDHEN, CDR2 SYDVKM, per germline. The CDR3 coding sequence is TGTGCCAGCTCAGTCACTGGGGACAGGGGTTCCGAGGAGCAGTTCTTC. Protein: CASSVTGDRGSEEQFF.

V and J are TRBV27 and TRBJ2-1; TRBD2 matches at 9 bases. From germline, CDR1 is MNHEY and CDR2 SMNVEV (reference sequence). The CDR3 sequence is 14 residues long. J lost 6 bases, V lost 5 bases, and 5 bases had no gene match. CDR3 protein: CASSPGLAFNEQFF. The CDR3 DNA reads TGTGCCAGCAGTCCGGGACTAGCCTTCAATGAGCAGTTCTTC.

The V and J genes are TRBV7-9 and TRBJ2-1; possible D gene TRBD2, 6 bases. The germline V gene encodes CDR1 SEHNR and CDR2 FQNEAQ (reference sequence). V was shortened by 0 bases and J by 12 bases, with 18 bases between the two germline ends. The CDR3 is 15 residues long. The CDR3 region is CASSLASALYGRQFF. CDR3 in DNA: TGTGCCAGCAGCTTAGCATCTGCCCTCTACGGGAGGCAGTTCTTC.

This chain connects TRBV6-1 to TRBJ2-7, with TRBD2 as a possible D gene (6 bases). Deletions cut 3 bases from V and 6 bases from J, with 6 bases between. Germline lookup yields CDR1 MNHNS and CDR2 SASEGT. This CDR3 is built from 11 residues. The CDR3 sequence is CASSEGGEQYF. In nucleotides, the CDR3 is TGTGCCAGCAGTGAGGGGGGCGAGCAGTACTTC.

About this clone itself: The junction departs from germline at one end; a sequencing error may be responsible. In DNA form, the CDR3 reads TGTGCTAGCAGCCAGGGACTTCTCTCCTACAATGAGCAGTTCTTC. It specifies CASSQGLLSYNEQFF. J is TRBJ2-1 and V is TRBV7-7, with a possible D match to TRBD2 (6 bases). The CDR3 length is 15 residues. The germline gives CDR1 SSHAT, CDR2 FNYEAQ (reference sequence).

The chain employs TRBV6-4 and TRBJ2-2; 11 bases align to TRBD2. V was pared by 5 bases and J by 3 bases, with 2 bases of the junction left unmatched. Germline V CDR1 and CDR2: MRHNA, SNTAGT. CDR3 length: 15 amino acids. The CDR3 DNA follows: TGTGCCAGCAGTACTAGCGGGAGTGACACCGGGGAGCTGTTTTTT. Its translation is CASSTSGSDTGELFF.

This clone was observed once. This chain uses TRBV28 with TRBJ2-1; D perhaps matches TRBD1 (6 bases). Deletions cut 2 bases from V and 2 bases from J, with 16 bases between. The CDR3 spans 17 residues. Germline V lookup: CDR1 MDHEN, CDR2 SYDVKM. The CDR3 DNA reads TGTGCCAGCAGTTTAGGTTTTGGACAGAGTACCTACAATGAGCAGTTCTTC. It is translated as CASSLGFGQSTYNEQFF.